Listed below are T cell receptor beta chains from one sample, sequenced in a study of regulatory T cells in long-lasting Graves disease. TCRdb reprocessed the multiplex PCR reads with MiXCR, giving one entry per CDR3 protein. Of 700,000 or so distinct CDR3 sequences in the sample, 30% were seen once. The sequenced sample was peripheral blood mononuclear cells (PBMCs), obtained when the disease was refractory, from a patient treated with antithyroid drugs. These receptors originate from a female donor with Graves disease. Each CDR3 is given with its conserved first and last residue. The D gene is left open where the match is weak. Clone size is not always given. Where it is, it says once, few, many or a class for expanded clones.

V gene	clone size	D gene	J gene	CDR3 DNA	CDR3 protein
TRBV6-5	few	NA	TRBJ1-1	TGTGCCAGCAGTTATTACCAGGGGAACACTGAAGCTTTCTTT	CASSYYQGNTEAFF
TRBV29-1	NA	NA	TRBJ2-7	TGCAGCGTGGAGAGGAGCTACGAGCAGTACTTC	CSVERSYEQYF
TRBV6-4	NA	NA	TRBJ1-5	TGTGCCATCAGTGCCTCCGACGGCGGTCAGCCCCAGCATTTT	CAISASDGGQPQHF
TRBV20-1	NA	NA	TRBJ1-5	TGCAGTGCTAGTTGGGGCGCGGGGGATCAGCCCCAGCATTTT	CSASWGAGDQPQHF
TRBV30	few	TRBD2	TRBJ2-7	TGTGCCTGGCATACTAGCGGGAGGGCCTACGAGCAGTACTTC	CAWHTSGRAYEQYF
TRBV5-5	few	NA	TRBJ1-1	TGTGCCAGCAGCTTGCCGGGGTTGGCGAACACTGAAGCTTTCTTT	CASSLPGLANTEAFF
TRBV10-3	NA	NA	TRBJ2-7	TGTGCCATCAGTGAGGTAGGGACAAGTCGAGAGCAGTACTTC	CAISEVGTSREQYF
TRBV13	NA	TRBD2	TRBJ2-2	TGTGCCAGCAGCCCCCGTAGTAGCGGGAGGCCGATTAACACCGGGGAGCTGTTTTTT	CASSPRSSGRPINTGELFF
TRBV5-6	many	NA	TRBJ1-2	TGTGCCAGCAGTTTAGGTGGTGACTATGGCTACACCTTC	CASSLGGDYGYTF
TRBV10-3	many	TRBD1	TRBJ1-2	TGTGCCATCAGTGGATCGACAGGGTATGGCTACACCTTC	CAISGSTGYGYTF
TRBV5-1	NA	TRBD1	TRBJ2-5	TGCGCCAGCAGCTTGGACCACGGACAGGGCAGGATGACAAAGTACTTC	CASSLDHGQGRMTKYF
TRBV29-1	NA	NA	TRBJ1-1	TGCAGCGTTACAAACGGACGGGACACTGAAGCTTTCTTT	CSVTNGRDTEAFF
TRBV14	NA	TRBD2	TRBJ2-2	TGTGCCAGCAGCCAAAGCGGGAGAGGGTACACCGGGGAGCTGTTTTTT	CASSQSGRGYTGELFF
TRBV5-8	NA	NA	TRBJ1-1	TGTGCCAGCAGCTCAAGGGAAAGGGCTTTCTTT	CASSSRERAFF
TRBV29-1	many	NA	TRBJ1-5	TGCAGCGTCAGCGTGGGGTCGGGAAATCAGCCCCAGCATTTT	CSVSVGSGNQPQHF
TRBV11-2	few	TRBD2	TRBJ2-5	TGTGCCAGCAGCTTACTAGCGGGAGGGATACAAGAGACCCAGTACTTC	CASSLLAGGIQETQYF
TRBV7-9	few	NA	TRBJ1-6	TGTGCCAGCAGCTCCCCTGCGGATTCACCCCTCCACTTT	CASSSPADSPLHF
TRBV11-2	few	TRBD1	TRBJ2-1	TGTGCCAGCAGCCAGACAGGGTTCCATGAGCAGTTCTTC	CASSQTGFHEQFF
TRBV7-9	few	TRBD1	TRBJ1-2	TGTGCCAGCAGCATTGACAGGGAGGTCTATGGCTACACCTTC	CASSIDREVYGYTF
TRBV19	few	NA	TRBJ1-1	TGTGCCAGTAGTGTCCGGGTCCCACTGAACACTGAAGCTTTCTTT	CASSVRVPLNTEAFF
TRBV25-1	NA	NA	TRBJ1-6	TGTGCCAGCAGCGCGCGGACGGCGGCCGTCGGGTATAATTCACCCCTCCACTTT	CASSARTAAVGYNSPLHF
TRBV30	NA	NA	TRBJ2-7	TGTGCCTGGAGTGCGGGGGCCTACGAGCAGTACTTC	CAWSAGAYEQYF
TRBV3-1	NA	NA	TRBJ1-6	TGTGCCAGCAGCCAAGAGGAAGGGACTGTAGATTCACCCCTCCACTTT	CASSQEEGTVDSPLHF
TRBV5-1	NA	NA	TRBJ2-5	TGCGCCAGCAGCTTGGTGGGACGAGTCCAAGAGACCCAGTACTTC	CASSLVGRVQETQYF
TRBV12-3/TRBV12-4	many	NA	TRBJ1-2	TGTGCCAGCAGAAGAGACAGCGGCTATGGCTACACCTTC	CASRRDSGYGYTF
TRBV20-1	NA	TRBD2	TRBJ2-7	TGCAGTGCTAGGACTAGCGGAGCTTACGAGCAGTACTTC	CSARTSGAYEQYF
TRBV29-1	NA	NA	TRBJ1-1	TGCAGCGACGCCCCCATCGCGGGGGGCGGTTTCACTGAAGCTTTCTTT	CSDAPIAGGGFTEAFF
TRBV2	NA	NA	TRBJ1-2	TGTGCCAGCAGTGAAGTAAGGGGACTTAATGGCTACACCTTC	CASSEVRGLNGYTF
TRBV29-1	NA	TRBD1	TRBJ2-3	TGCAGCGTTGCAACGACAGGGGGCGCGAATACGCAGTATTTT	CSVATTGGANTQYF
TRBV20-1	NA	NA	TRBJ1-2	TGCAGTGCTAACCCTAAACGGGACTATGGCTACACCTTC	CSANPKRDYGYTF
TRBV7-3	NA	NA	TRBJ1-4	TGTGCCAGCAGCCAACTGATGCTAGACGAAAAACTGTTTTTT	CASSQLMLDEKLFF
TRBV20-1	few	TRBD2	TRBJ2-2	TGCAGTGCTAGAGATCAATTTCCGACTAGCGGGAGTGGCACCGGGGAGCTGTTTTTT	CSARDQFPTSGSGTGELFF
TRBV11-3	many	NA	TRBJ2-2	TGTGCCAGCAGTTCCCCAGGGGCCGGGGAGCTGTTTTTT	CASSSPGAGELFF
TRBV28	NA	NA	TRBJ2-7	TGTGCCAGCAGTCTTTGGGGACTTTTCTACGAGCAGTACTTC	CASSLWGLFYEQYF
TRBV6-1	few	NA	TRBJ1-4	TGTGCCAGCCGATCTGGTGAAAAACTGTTTTTT	CASRSGEKLFF
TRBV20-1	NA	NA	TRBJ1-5	TGCAGTGTAAATGCGGGGGGATCGGGTCAGCCCCAGCATTTT	CSVNAGGSGQPQHF
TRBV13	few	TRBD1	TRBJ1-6	TGTGCCAGCAGCTCCGGGACAGGGAATAATTCACCCCTCCACTTT	CASSSGTGNNSPLHF
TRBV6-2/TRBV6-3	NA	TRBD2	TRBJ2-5	TGTGCCAGCAGTTACTCCGGGACTAGGAGTAGAGAGACCCAGTACTTC	CASSYSGTRSRETQYF
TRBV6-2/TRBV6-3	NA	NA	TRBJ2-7	TGTGCCAGTGCCCAATCCCCCCGTCGCGAGCAGTACTTC	CASAQSPRREQYF
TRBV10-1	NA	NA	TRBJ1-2	TGCGCCAGCAGTGCCGGAGAAAGCTATGGCTACACCTTC	CASSAGESYGYTF
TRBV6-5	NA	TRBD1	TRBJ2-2	TGTGCCAGCAGTTATACAGGGGGGAACACCGGGGAGCTGTTTTTT	CASSYTGGNTGELFF
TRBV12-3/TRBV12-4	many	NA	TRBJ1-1	TGTGCCAGCAGCTTAGTGGGCGGGAACACTGAAGCTTTCTTT	CASSLVGGNTEAFF
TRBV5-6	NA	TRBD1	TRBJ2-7	TGTGCCAGCAGTTTGCTTGACAGGGTTAGTATCTACGAGCAGTACTTC	CASSLLDRVSIYEQYF
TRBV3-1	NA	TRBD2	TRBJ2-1	TGTGCCAGCAGCCGAGCGGGAAGCGACAATGAGCAGTTCTTC	CASSRAGSDNEQFF
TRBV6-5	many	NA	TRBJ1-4	TGTGCCAGCAGTTACTCGCAAGTTCCCGAAAAACTGTTTTTT	CASSYSQVPEKLFF
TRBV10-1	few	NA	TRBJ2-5	TGCGCCAGCAGGACGAGGGGGAGAGAGACCCAGTACTTC	CASRTRGRETQYF
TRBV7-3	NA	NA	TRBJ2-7	TGTGCCAGCAGCTTGCACCCGGGGTCCTACGAGCAGTACTTC	CASSLHPGSYEQYF
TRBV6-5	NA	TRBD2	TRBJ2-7	TGTGCCAGCAGTTACGATCGAGCGGGAATCACTTCCTACGAGCAGTACTTC	CASSYDRAGITSYEQYF
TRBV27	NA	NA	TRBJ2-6	TGTGCCAGCAGTTTAAAGGAGGCAGGAGAAACCTCTGGGGCCAACGTCCTGACTTTC	CASSLKEAGETSGANVLTF
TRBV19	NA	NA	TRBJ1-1	TGTGCCAGTAGCCGGGACGTGTATTACACTGAAGCTTTCTTT	CASSRDVYYTEAFF
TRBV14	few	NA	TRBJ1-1	TGTGCCAGCAGCCAAGGACAGCTGGACACTGAAGCTTTCTTT	CASSQGQLDTEAFF